The 24 T cell receptor beta chains listed next were all sequenced from one sample in a study of T cell repertoires in cytomegalovirus infection. Antigen specificity for these receptors is unknown. TCRdb re-called the reads through MiXCR, storing one row per CDR3 protein. This table holds around 430,000 distinct CDR3 sequences, 42% found once. The material sequenced was cultured PBMCs, taken from culture after CMV antigen stimulation. The receptors were gathered from a human donor in good health (CMV status not recorded). Some clones in this sample may be carry-over from other donors' samples.

The chain combines TRBV20-1 with TRBJ2-5; 12 nucleotides align to TRBD2. This CDR3 region has 16 residues. CDR1 and CDR2 (germline): DFQATT, SNEGSKA (reference sequence). Unmatched junction bases numbered 12, after V lost 6 bases and J lost 4 bases. The CDR3 bases are TGCAGTGCAACCTGGACTAGCGGGGACTGGGGAGAGACCCAGTACTTC. This encodes CSATWTSGDWGETQYF.

The rearrangement links TRBV30 to TRBJ1-1; D uncertain. The CDR3 sequence is 12 residues long. V was cut by 0 bases and J by 0 bases, with 2 bases left in between. Germline V gene data show CDR1 as GTSNPN and CDR2 as SVGIG (reference sequence). The CDR3 loop is CAWSVMNTEAFF. The CDR3 DNA is TGTGCCTGGAGTGTAATGAACACTGAAGCTTTCTTT.

This clonotype was seen just once. One junction end does not reproduce the germline sequence, and a read error may be involved. This chain joins TRBV10-3 and TRBJ1-6, with a possible D match to TRBD1 (6 bases). The germline V gene encodes CDR1 ENHRY and CDR2 SYGVKD. The CDR3 is 16 amino acids. CDR3 sequence (DNA): TGTGCCATCAGTGAGTCGGCATTAAGACAGGATTCACCCCTCCGCTTT. Amino acids: CAISESALRQDSPLRF.

This clonotype was observed a few times. The chain is built from TRBV7-8 and TRBJ1-3, with D uncertain. Germline V gene data show CDR1 as SGHVS and CDR2 as FQNEAQ. The CDR3 extends over 15 amino acids. The ends were cut back, 3 bases at V and 0 bases at J, with 9 bases in the middle. The CDR3 DNA follows: TGTGCCAGCAGCTTGGCTGGCCGCTCTGGAAACACCATATATTTT. Translation gives CASSLAGRSGNTIYF.

CDR3 in DNA: TGTGCCTGGAGTAGGGGAAGCTCCTACAATGAGCAGTTCTTC. Translated, it gives CAWSRGSSYNEQFF. The gene calls are TRBV30 and TRBJ2-1; possibly TRBD1 for D (5 bases). Germline values: CDR1 GTSNPN, CDR2 SVGIG (reference sequence). Deletions cut 2 bases from V and 0 bases from J, with 8 bases between. The CDR3 is 14 amino acids.

This chain connects TRBV6-6 to TRBJ2-1; D not resolved. Germline CDR1 reads MNHNY; CDR2 reads SVGAGI (reference sequence). CDR3 length equals 13 residues. Trimming left V 0 bases short and J 9 bases short, with 9 bases between. CDR3 coding DNA: TGTGCCAGCAGTTACTCCTTGATCACTGAGCAGTTCTTC. This sequence encodes CASSYSLITEQFF.

As regards this clonotype: At one end the junction does not follow the germline gene, possibly because of a read error. The chain recombines TRBV4-1 with TRBJ1-5; D is unclear. This CDR3 comprises 14 residues. Germline V gives CDR1 MGHRA, CDR2 YSYEKL. CDR3 nucleotides: TGTGCCAGCAGCCATAGGGAGGGCGGTCAGCCCCAGCATTTT. It encodes CASSHREGGQPQHF.

V is TRBV20-1 and J is TRBJ2-7; D perhaps matches TRBD1 (6 bases). The V end was cut by 0 bases, the J end by 13 bases, with 13 bases between. From germline, CDR1 is DFQATT and CDR2 SNEGSKA (reference sequence). The CDR3 runs 11 residues. The CDR3 region is CSAREGIGTYF. CDR3 DNA sequence: TGCAGTGCTAGAGAGGGGATCGGGACATACTTC.

The chain recombines TRBV4-1 with TRBJ1-1; 9 bases align to TRBD1. Per germline, CDR1 MGHRA and CDR2 YSYEKL. The CDR3 loop spans 17 amino acids. V trimming: 1 base; J trimming: 0 bases; junction bases outside the gene matches: 6. CDR3 loop: CASSQGQGDYMNTEAFF. CDR3 coding DNA: TGCGCCAGCAGCCAAGGACAGGGGGATTACATGAACACTGAAGCTTTCTTT.

This clonotype has just a few counts. This chain joins TRBV7-2 and TRBJ2-7, with no clear D. Between the trimmed V and J ends, which lost 6 bases and 6 bases, there was a span of 12 bases. This CDR3 contains 12 residues. Looked up from germline, CDR1 is SGHTA and CDR2 is FQGNSA. Here the CDR3 reads CASSRRSGEQYF. The CDR3 bases are TGTGCCAGCAGTCGACGCTCTGGCGAGCAGTACTTC. The entire variable domain, with the rest obtained from reference TRBV7-2 and TRBJ2-7, is as follows: GAGVSQSPSNKVTEKGKDVELRCDPISGHTALYWYRQSLGQGLEFLIYFQGNSAPDKSGLPSDRFSAERTGGSVSTLTIQRTQQEDSAVYLCASSRRSGEQYFGPGTRLTVT.

This clonotype was counted between two and nine times. The J gene is TRBJ2-3, the V gene TRBV12-3 or TRBV12-4; 7 nucleotides align to TRBD1. CDR3 length equals 14 residues. V dropped 7 bases and J dropped 2; count of bases not matched to a gene: 6. DNA of the CDR3: TGTGCCAGCACTGGGACAGTGGACACAGATACGCAGTATTTT. This translates into CASTGTVDTDTQYF.

This clonotype was counted between two and nine times. The chain joins TRBV7-2 to TRBJ2-3; 9 nucleotides align to TRBD2. CDR1 and CDR2 from the germline V gene are SGHTA and FQGNSA. The CDR3 runs 14 residues. J was trimmed by 5 bases and V by 2 bases; bases with no gene match: 2. Here the CDR3 DNA reads TGTGCCAGCAGCTTACTAGCGGGGTTAGATACGCAGTATTTT. Residues: CASSLLAGLDTQYF.

This clonotype turned up a few times. The chain is built from TRBV2 and TRBJ1-5; D is perhaps TRBD1 (5 bases). Germline V gene lookup returns CDR1 SNHLY and CDR2 FYNNEI. CDR3 length: 16 residues. The V and J ends lost 3 bases and 0 bases respectively, with 12 bases between them. CDR3 bases: TGTGCCAGCAGTGAGGGTGACAGATATAGCAATCAGCCCCAGCATTTT. It specifies CASSEGDRYSNQPQHF.

This clonotype has a handful of counts. The chain carries TRBV6-1 and TRBJ2-1, with 7 bases aligning to TRBD1. Germline V gene data show CDR1 as MNHNS and CDR2 as SASEGT. This CDR3 comprises 14 residues. V gave up 6 bases and J gave up 8 bases; unmatched junction bases: 10. CDR3 in amino acids: CASSWEQGLDEQFF. DNA of the CDR3: TGTGCCAGCAGCTGGGAACAGGGGTTGGATGAGCAGTTCTTC.

The chain combines TRBV6-1 with TRBJ2-1; D not resolved. CDR1 is MNHNS, CDR2 SASEGT, per germline. This CDR3 has 17 amino acids. Trimming took 3 bases from V and 0 from J, leaving 15 bases between them. CDR3 DNA sequence: TGTGCCAGCAGTGAGCTGTCAATTCTTAGCTCCTACAATGAGCAGTTCTTC. Translating it yields CASSELSILSSYNEQFF.

The chain carries TRBV11-2 and TRBJ2-1; the match to TRBD1 covers 10 bases. V dropped 5 bases and J dropped 6; count of bases not matched to a gene: 7. The CDR3 length is 15 residues. Germline V gene lookup returns CDR1 SGHAT and CDR2 FQNNGV. The CDR3 nucleotides are TGTGCCAGCAGCACGACAGGGGGCCTAGGCAATGAGCAGTTCTTC. Its translation: CASSTTGGLGNEQFF.

The V gene is TRBV10-3, the J gene TRBJ1-2; TRBD1 is a possible D gene (5 bases). V shed 6 bases and J shed 8 bases, with 16 bases lying between them. Germline loops: CDR1 ENHRY, CDR2 SYGVKD. The CDR3 spans 13 residues. The CDR3, as DNA: TGTGCCATCAGCAGGGACCGCACGGGGGGCTACACCTTC. This encodes CAISRDRTGGYTF.

The chain combines TRBV5-1 with TRBJ2-5; maybe TRBD2 (6 bases). Germline V gene data show CDR1 as SGHRS and CDR2 as YFSETQ. This CDR3 has 15 residues. Trimming removed 4 bases from V and 5 bases from J, with 18 bases in between. CDR3 in DNA: TGCGCCAGCAGCCGTTCAGACGCGGCGGGGGAGACCCAGTACTTC. Protein product: CASSRSDAAGETQYF. Based on the CDR3 plus reference TRBV5-1 and TRBJ2-5, the full variable domain is KAGVTQTPRYLIKTRGQQVTLSCSPISGHRSVSWYQQTPGQGLQFLFEYFSETQRNKGNFPGRFSGRQFSNSRSEMNVSTLELGDSALYLCASSRSDAAGETQYFGPGTRLLVL.

J is TRBJ1-1 and V is TRBV4-1; D is perhaps TRBD1 (5 bases). The CDR3 loop spans 15 amino acids. The germline gives CDR1 MGHRA, CDR2 YSYEKL. V was shortened by 1 base and J by 8 bases, with 17 bases between the two germline ends. The CDR3 sequence: CASSQVGAARFEAFF. The CDR3, as DNA: TGCGCCAGCAGCCAAGTTGGGGCCGCCCGATTCGAAGCTTTCTTT.

The CDR3 protein is CASSSQGTPNQPQHF. The CDR3 DNA reads as TGTGCCAGCAGCTCTCAGGGGACCCCTAATCAGCCCCAGCATTTT. The V and J genes are TRBV7-8 and TRBJ1-5; TRBD1 is a possible D gene (6 bases). Germline assignment: CDR1 SGHVS and CDR2 FQNEAQ. This CDR3 region has 15 residues. V lost 4 bases and J lost 4, with 14 bases in between.

The chain couples TRBV19 to TRBJ1-3; D call uncertain. CDR1 is LNHDA, CDR2 SQIVND, per germline (reference sequence). V lost 4 bases and J lost 0, with 7 bases in between. The CDR3 is 14 residues long. The CDR3 sequence is CASSKQHSGNTIYF. The CDR3 DNA reads as TGTGCCAGTAGTAAACAGCACTCTGGAAACACCATATATTTT.

This clonotype was detected a few times. The gene calls are TRBV7-2 and TRBJ1-1; D call uncertain. Germline values: CDR1 SGHTA, CDR2 FQGNSA. This CDR3 region has 14 residues. Between the trimmed V and J ends, which lost 3 bases and 1 base, there was a span of 9 bases. In DNA form, the CDR3 reads TGTGCCAGCAGCTTGATCGGTTGGAACACTGAAGCTTTCTTT. Protein: CASSLIGWNTEAFF.

The J gene is TRBJ2-6, the V gene TRBV6-5; no firm D call. V lost 10 bases, J lost 4 bases, and 14 bases lay in between. This CDR3 spans 14 amino acids. CDR1 is MNHEY, CDR2 SVGAGI, per germline. For the CDR3, the DNA is TGTGCCACCAAGGGTGTACGCGGGGCCAACGTCCTGACTTTC. It encodes CATKGVRGANVLTF.

The chain combines TRBV27 with TRBJ2-2; perhaps TRBD2 as D (6 bases). Germline V gene lookup returns CDR1 MNHEY and CDR2 SMNVEV (reference sequence). This CDR3 contains 12 residues. Deletions cut 10 bases from V and 3 bases from J, with 9 bases between. The CDR3 loop reads CATSAYTGELFF. DNA for the CDR3: TGTGCCACTAGCGCCTACACCGGGGAGCTGTTTTTT.